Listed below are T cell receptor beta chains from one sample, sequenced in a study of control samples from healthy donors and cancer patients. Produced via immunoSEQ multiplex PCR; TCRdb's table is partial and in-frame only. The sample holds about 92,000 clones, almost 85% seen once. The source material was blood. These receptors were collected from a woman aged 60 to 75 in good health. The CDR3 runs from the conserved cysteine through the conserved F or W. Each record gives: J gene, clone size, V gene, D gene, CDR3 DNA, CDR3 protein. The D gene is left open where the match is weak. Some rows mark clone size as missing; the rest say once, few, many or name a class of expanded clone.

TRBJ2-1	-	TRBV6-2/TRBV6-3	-	TGTGCCAGCAGTTACCCTTTATATTCCTACAATGAGCAGTTCTTC	CASSYPLYSYNEQFF
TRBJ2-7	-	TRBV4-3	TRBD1	TGCGCCAGCAGCCCTTCGGGACAGGGCCTCCACGAGCAGTACTTC	CASSPSGQGLHEQYF
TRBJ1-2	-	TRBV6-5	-	TGTGCCAGCAGTCCCGCGATACAGGGTGATTATGGCTACACCTTC	CASSPAIQGDYGYTF
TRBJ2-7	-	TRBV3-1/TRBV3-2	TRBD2	TGTGCCAGCAGTCTAGCGGTAGCCTACGAGCAGTACTTC	CASSLAVAYEQYF
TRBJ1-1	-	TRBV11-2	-	TGTGCCAGCAGCCCCCGAGGGGGGAGGGACACTGAAGCTTTCTTT	CASSPRGGRDTEAFF
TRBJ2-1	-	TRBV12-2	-	TGTGCAAGTCGGGACAGTTCGACCTACAATGAGCAGTTCTTC	CASRDSSTYNEQFF
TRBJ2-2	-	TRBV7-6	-	TGTGCCAGCAGCTTCACCGCATCCACGAACACCGGGGAGCTGTTTTTT	CASSFTASTNTGELFF
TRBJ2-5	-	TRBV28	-	TGTGCCAGCAGTTACAAGACATTCGCCGAGACCCAGTACTTC	CASSYKTFAETQYF
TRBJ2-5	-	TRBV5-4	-	TGTGCCAGCAGCACTACCGATCAAGAGACCCAGTACTTC	CASSTTDQETQYF
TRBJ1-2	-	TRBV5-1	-	TGCGCCAGCAGCTTCTCGGGCCCGGATGGCTACACCTTC	CASSFSGPDGYTF
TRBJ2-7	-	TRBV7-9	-	TGTGCCAGCACCAAGACGGGGGGCAATACCTACGAGCAGTACTTC	CASTKTGGNTYEQYF
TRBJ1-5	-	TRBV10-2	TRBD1	TGCGCCAGCAGTGGGGGACAGTTCAATCAGCCCCAGCATTTT	CASSGGQFNQPQHF
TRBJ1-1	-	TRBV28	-	TGTGCCAGTAGAGGACAGCCTAGTGAAGCTTTCTTT	CASRGQPSEAFF
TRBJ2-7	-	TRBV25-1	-	TGTGCCAGCAGTGAATCTGAGGGGGGAGAGCAGTACTTC	CASSESEGGEQYF
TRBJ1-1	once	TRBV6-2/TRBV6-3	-	TGTGCCAGCAGTTACTCGAGCCGAATGAACACTGAAGCTTTCTTT	CASSYSSRMNTEAFF
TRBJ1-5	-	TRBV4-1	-	TGCGCCAGCAGCCAAGAGGCGCAGGGCAATCAGCCCCAGCATTTT	CASSQEAQGNQPQHF
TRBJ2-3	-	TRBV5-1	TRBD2	TGCGCCAGCAGCTTCAGACTAGCGGGGACAGATACGCAGTATTTT	CASSFRLAGTDTQYF
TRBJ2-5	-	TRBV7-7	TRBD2	TGTGCCAGCAGCCAAGGGACTAGCGGGGGGGAAGAGACCCAGTACTTC	CASSQGTSGGEETQYF
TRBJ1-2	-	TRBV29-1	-	TGCAGCGTTAGGCCCGGGGGTGGATATGGCTACACCTTC	CSVRPGGGYGYTF
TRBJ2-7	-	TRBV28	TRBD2	TGTGCCAGCAGTACCACGTTTAGCGGGAGCTTTACCTACGAGCAGTACTTC	CASSTTFSGSFTYEQYF
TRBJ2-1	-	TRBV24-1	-	TGTGCCACCAGTGATTTTCCGGCCCGAGACAACGTCTTGAGTGAGCAGTTCTTC	CATSDFPARDNVLSEQFF
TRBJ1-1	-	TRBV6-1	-	TGTGCCAGCAGTGATACAGGGCACGTAAACACTGAAGCTTTCTTT	CASSDTGHVNTEAFF
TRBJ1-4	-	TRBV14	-	TGTGCCAGCAGCCAATGGGCCGGTGAAAAACTGTTTTTT	CASSQWAGEKLFF
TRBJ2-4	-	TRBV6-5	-	TGTGCCAGCGCCAAGGGACTAGCCAAAAACATTCAGTACTTC	CASAKGLAKNIQYF
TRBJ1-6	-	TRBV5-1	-	TGCGCCAGCAGCTTGGCGCAGGGAGGAGATGGATCACCCCTCCACTTT	CASSLAQGGDGSPLHF
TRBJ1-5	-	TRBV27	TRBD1	TGTGCCAGCAGTCCCCTCAGTGGGAGGGGGCAAGATCAGCCCCAGCATTTT	CASSPLSGRGQDQPQHF
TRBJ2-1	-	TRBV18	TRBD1	TGTGCCAGCTCACTAGGGACAGGGGATGAGCAGTTCTTC	CASSLGTGDEQFF
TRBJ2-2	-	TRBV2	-	TGTGCCAGCAGAACGACAGGGAACACCGGGGAGCTGTTTTTT	CASRTTGNTGELFF
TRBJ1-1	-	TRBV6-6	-	TGTGCCAGCAGTCCACCCCCCGCGGGAGGTGGCACTGAAGCTTTCTTT	CASSPPPAGGGTEAFF
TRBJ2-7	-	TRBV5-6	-	TGTGCCAGCAGCCTGGGGAGGATGTTCGAGCAGTACTTC	CASSLGRMFEQYF
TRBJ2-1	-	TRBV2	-	TGTGCCAGCAGGCCGAGGACTACCTCCTCCTACAATGAGCAGTTCTTC	CASRPRTTSSYNEQFF
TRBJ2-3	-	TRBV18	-	TGTGCCAGCTCGACCGAAGGGACGCAGTATTTT	CASSTEGTQYF
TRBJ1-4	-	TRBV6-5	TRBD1	TGTGCCAGCAGTTACGCGGACAGGGGACTGGAAAAACTGTTTTTT	CASSYADRGLEKLFF
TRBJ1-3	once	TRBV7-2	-	TGTGCCAGCAGCTTAAGTTCTGGAAACACCATATATTTT	CASSLSSGNTIYF
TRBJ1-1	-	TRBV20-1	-	TGCAGTGCTAGTGGCGGTAACACTGAAGCTTTCTTT	CSASGGNTEAFF
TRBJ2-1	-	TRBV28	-	TGTGCCAGCAGGGGTAGGGGGGATTACAATGAGCAGTTCTTC	CASRGRGDYNEQFF
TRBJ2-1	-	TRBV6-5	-	TGTGCCAGCAGCTTCCGGGACATCGCCTACAATGAGCAGTTCTTC	CASSFRDIAYNEQFF
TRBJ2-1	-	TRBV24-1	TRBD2	TGTGCCACCAGTGACCCGGGACTAGCGGAGTACAATGAGCAGTTCTTC	CATSDPGLAEYNEQFF
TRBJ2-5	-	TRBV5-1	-	TGCGCCAGCAGCCCATCCGAGGGAGGTCCCGAAGAGACCCAGTACTTC	CASSPSEGGPEETQYF
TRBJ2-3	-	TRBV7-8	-	TGTGCCAGCAGCTTAGGGGTGGGTGGGGGAACTAGCACAGATACGCAGTATTTT	CASSLGVGGGTSTDTQYF
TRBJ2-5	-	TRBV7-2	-	TGTGCCAGCAGCCACGGGATGGAGACCCAGTACTTC	CASSHGMETQYF
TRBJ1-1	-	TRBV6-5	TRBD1	TGTGCCAGCGGACCGGACAGGGCTTTGAACACTGAAGCTTTCTTT	CASGPDRALNTEAFF
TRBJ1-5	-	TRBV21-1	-	TGTGCCAGCAGCACCCCCCTCCGCCATCAGCCCCAGCATTTT	CASSTPLRHQPQHF
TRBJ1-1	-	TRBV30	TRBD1	TGTGCCTGGAGTGGACGGGACAGGGGGATGAACACTGAAGCTTTCTTT	CAWSGRDRGMNTEAFF
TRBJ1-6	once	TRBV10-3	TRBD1	TGTGCCATCAGTGTCACAGGGGACCGTTATTCACCCCTCCACTTT	CAISVTGDRYSPLHF
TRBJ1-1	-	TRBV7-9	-	TGTGCCAGCAGCTTAGCGTCATATATGAACACTGAAGCTTTCTTT	CASSLASYMNTEAFF
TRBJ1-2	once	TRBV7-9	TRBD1	TGTGCCAGCAGCTTAAATCAGGGGGATGGCTACACCTTC	CASSLNQGDGYTF
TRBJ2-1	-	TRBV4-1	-	TGCGCCAGCAGCCAAGTAGGTGAGCAGTTCTTC	CASSQVGEQFF
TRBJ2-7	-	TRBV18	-	TGTGCCAGCTCACCGGGACTGGGCTCCTACGAGCAGTACTTC	CASSPGLGSYEQYF
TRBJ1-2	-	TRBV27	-	TGTGCCAGCAGTTCTGAGGGCCTCGGTGGGGGAGGCTATGGCTACACCTTC	CASSSEGLGGGGYGYTF
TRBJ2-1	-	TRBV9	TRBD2	TGTGCCAGCAGCTCATCCCCTAGCGGTTACTACAATGAGCAGTTCTTC	CASSSSPSGYYNEQFF
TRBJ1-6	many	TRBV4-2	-	TGTGCCAGCAGCCAAGCACTAGGAGATTCACCCCTCCACTTT	CASSQALGDSPLHF